The source of this T cell receptor beta chain is a study of OX40 agonist ivuxolimab in advanced cancers. Study outcomes and limitations: Partial responders at 0.1-3.0 mg/kg had among the lowest clonal expansion. Compared with CD4+, CD8+ T cells on average had more expanded clones. The study observed clonal expansion of CD4+ and CD8+ blood T cells by week 6 at 0.1 to 3.0 mg/kg.

Germline CDR1 ENHRY, CDR2 SYGVKD. The CDR3 has 17 amino acids. Trimming took 7 bases from V and 5 from J; bases not matched to a gene: 17. The sampling schedule covered blood at baseline, cycle 4 day 1, and cycle 7 day 1. On this clone: Antigen unknown.

TCRdb keeps only in-frame clones here, not all; method: immunoSEQ multiplex PCR. The sample lists approximately 52,000 clones; about 83% were seen once. The chain recombines TRBV10-3 with TRBJ1-1, with 9 bases identical to TRBD1. The sample was CD4+ or CD8+ T cells sorted from blood, taken in a trial of the OX40 agonist ivuxolimab. This clonotype was sampled from an adult with an advanced solid tumor such as melanoma, head and neck, liver or kidney cancer. CDR3 DNA sequence: TGTGCCATCAAGCCTGAGGGGCACAGGGGGCAACCGACTGAAGCTTTCTTT. It encodes CAIKPEGHRGQPTEAFF.